One sample yielded the 19 T cell receptor beta chains listed below, sequenced in a study of T cells in Graves' hyperthyroidism and ophthalmopathy. RNA transcripts yielded amplified TCR beta CDR3 regions. The study used the HTBI primer set for a first-round RT-PCR of the TCR CDR3. TCRdb re-derived calls from the multiplex PCR reads in MiXCR, one entry per CDR3 protein. The table lists 700,000 or so distinct CDR3 sequences, about 16% of them singletons. The sample taken for sequencing was blood. The receptors originated from a man younger than 35 with Graves' hyperthyroidism.

This clonotype has ten or more counts. The rearrangement joins TRBV28 to TRBJ1-5; TRBD1 aligns across 7 bases. CDR3 length equals 14 residues. V shed 8 bases, J shed 6 bases, and the junction held 10 bases outside the gene matches. Germline V CDR1 and CDR2: MDHEN, SYDVKM. The CDR3 DNA reads TGTGCCAGCCAATTCACAGGGGTGGGTCAGCCCCAGCATTTT. Its protein is CASQFTGVGQPQHF.

This chain connects TRBV5-1 to TRBJ1-1; D unresolved. Germline assignment: CDR1 SGHRS and CDR2 YFSETQ. The CDR3 runs 14 residues. Trimming removed 0 bases from V and 4 bases from J, with 10 bases in between. The chain's CDR3 is CASSLDRETTEAFF. CDR3 nucleotides: TGCGCCAGCAGCTTGGACCGGGAGACCACTGAAGCTTTCTTT.

The rearrangement joins TRBV6-1 to TRBJ1-5; unclear D gene. Germline CDR1 MNHNS, CDR2 SASEGT. This CDR3 has 13 amino acids. V lost 8 bases to trimming and J lost 0 bases, with 8 bases between them. CDR3 in DNA: TGTGCCAGCCTGCGGGATAGCAATCAGCCCCAGCATTTT. Translated: CASLRDSNQPQHF.

The chain uses TRBV19 and TRBJ1-5; D unclear. Trimming left V 1 base short and J 5 bases short, with 3 bases between. The CDR3 consists of 12 residues. Germline-derived CDR1 and CDR2 are LNHDA and SQIVND (reference sequence). The chain's CDR3 is CASSIGDQPQHF. In DNA, the CDR3 is TGTGCCAGTAGTATAGGTGATCAGCCCCAGCATTTT.

This clonotype was observed many times. The J gene is TRBJ2-5, the V gene TRBV6-1; TRBD2 matches 14 bases. The V gene end was trimmed by 8 bases and the J gene end by 2 bases; junction bases not matched to a gene: 4. In germline, CDR1 is MNHNS, CDR2 SASEGT. The CDR3 runs 15 residues. The CDR3: CASLTSGRAQETQYF. The CDR3 DNA reads TGTGCCAGCCTGACTAGCGGGAGGGCTCAAGAGACCCAGTACTTC.

V usage is TRBV10-3 and J usage is TRBJ1-1; 7 bases agree with TRBD1. Germline CDR1 reads ENHRY; CDR2 reads SYGVKD. Unmatched junction bases numbered 7, after V lost 6 bases and J lost 3 bases. CDR3 length equals 14 residues. The CDR3 region has the DNA TGTGCCATCAGGCTAGACAGGGAGGACACTGAAGCTTTCTTT. It translates to CAIRLDREDTEAFF.

This clonotype was seen a few times. The genes are TRBV6-1 and TRBJ2-3; D call uncertain. This CDR3 spans 13 amino acids. Germline V CDR1 and CDR2: MNHNS, SASEGT. Trimming removed 5 bases at V and 8 bases at J, with 14 bases between. CDR3 nucleotide sequence: TGTGCCAGCAGTCCCCTTCAGCTGAGTACGCAGTATTTT. Amino acids: CASSPLQLSTQYF.

The chain recombines TRBV30 with TRBJ2-1, with D possibly matching TRBD2 (5 bases). Germline V gene data show CDR1 as GTSNPN and CDR2 as SVGIG (reference sequence). This CDR3 comprises 12 residues. V was clipped by 8 bases and J by 7 bases, with 15 bases between them. This chain's CDR3 is CAGSSRGNEQFF. The CDR3 region has the DNA TGTGCCGGGTCCTCCCGGGGAAATGAGCAGTTCTTC.

The table lists this clonotype with many counts. This chain links TRBV27 with TRBJ2-1, with 10 bases lining up with TRBD2. The V gene end was trimmed by 0 bases and the J gene end by 9 bases; junction bases not matched to a gene: 5. The CDR3 runs to 15 residues. Germline CDR1 MNHEY, CDR2 SMNVEV (reference sequence). This chain's CDR3 is CASSLSASGRSEQFF. The CDR3 DNA is TGTGCCAGCAGTTTATCGGCTAGCGGGAGAAGTGAGCAGTTCTTC.

The chain combines TRBV7-2 with TRBJ2-3, with 11 bases that match TRBD2. V lost 5 bases, J lost 10 bases, and 11 bases stayed unmatched. The CDR3 loop spans 15 amino acids. The germline CDR1 and CDR2 sequences are SGHTA and FQGNSA. This CDR3 is CASSVRSGREKAQYF. The CDR3 DNA reads TGTGCCAGCAGCGTCCGTAGCGGGAGGGAGAAAGCGCAGTATTTT.

This clonotype was detected ten times or more. The genes are TRBV3-1 and TRBJ2-7; 8 nucleotides line up with TRBD2. The CDR3 spans 15 residues. Germline V lookup: CDR1 LGHDT, CDR2 YNNKEL (reference sequence). With 5 bases clipped from V and 2 bases from J, the junction kept 8 bases outside the gene matches. This CDR3 reads CASSTTSGEPYEQYF. CDR3 DNA sequence: TGTGCCAGCAGCACCACTAGCGGAGAACCCTACGAGCAGTACTTC.

This clonotype has a handful of counts. The chain is built from TRBV6-1 and TRBJ2-1; 7 bases line up with TRBD2. The germline V gene encodes CDR1 MNHNS and CDR2 SASEGT. The V and J ends lost 0 bases and 9 bases, in that order; junction bases with no gene match: 8. This CDR3 comprises 15 residues. This CDR3 reads CASSEALRRGTEQFF. CDR3 nucleotide sequence: TGTGCCAGCAGTGAAGCGCTGAGGCGGGGGACTGAGCAGTTCTTC.

The sample holds many counts of this clonotype. The J gene is TRBJ2-1, the V gene TRBV11-1; possibly TRBD2 for D (6 bases). Germline V gene data show CDR1 as SGHAT and CDR2 as FQDESV (reference sequence). The length of the CDR3 is 13 residues. V lost 10 bases, J lost 1 base, and 11 bases lay in between. The CDR3 reads CATASESYNEQFF. The DNA of the CDR3 is TGTGCCACCGCTAGCGAGTCCTACAATGAGCAGTTCTTC.

This sequence joins TRBV7-2 and TRBJ2-4; D unclear. In germline, CDR1 is SGHTA, CDR2 FQGNSA. V shed 1 base and J shed 8 bases, with 15 bases lying between them. CDR3 length equals 15 residues. The CDR3, as DNA: TGTGCCAGCAGCTTAGGTCCTGGTGGCGGAGACATTCAGTACTTC. Protein product: CASSLGPGGGDIQYF.

This clonotype was observed a handful of times. The chain carries TRBV18 and TRBJ2-7; D is uncertain. With 6 bases removed from V and 6 bases from J, the gap between germline ends came to 15 bases. CDR3 length equals 13 residues. Germline lookup yields CDR1 KGHSH and CDR2 LQKENI. DNA of the CDR3: TGTGCCAGCTCTTACGAGATTGAGGCCGAGCAGTACTTC. It yields the protein CASSYEIEAEQYF.

The chain carries TRBV20-1 and TRBJ2-7; possible D gene TRBD2, 6 bases. The CDR3 has 15 residues. The germline gives CDR1 DFQATT, CDR2 SNEGSKA (reference sequence). V was shortened by 1 base and J by 0 bases, with 13 bases between the two germline ends. This chain's CDR3 is CSARGGSSGSYEQYF. The CDR3 DNA is TGCAGTGCTAGAGGGGGGAGTAGCGGCTCCTACGAGCAGTACTTC.

This clonotype showed up many times. The rearrangement links TRBV12-3 or TRBV12-4 to TRBJ2-1; D unresolved. Deletions cut 7 bases from V and 8 bases from J, with 9 bases between. The CDR3 is 11 residues long. The DNA for the CDR3 is TGTGCCAGCAAGTCTTACGATGAGCAGTTCTTC. This encodes CASKSYDEQFF.

The CDR3 DNA follows: TGTGCCAGCAGCACCAGGACTAGCGGGCGCAGCTCCTACAATGAGCAGTTCTTC. This sequence encodes CASSTRTSGRSSYNEQFF. The J gene is TRBJ2-1, the V gene TRBV5-4; 11 positions agree with TRBD2. The CDR3 length is 18 residues. V dropped 4 bases and J dropped 0; count of bases not matched to a gene: 9. Germline CDR1 reads SGHNT; CDR2 reads YYREEE (reference sequence).

The sample holds many counts of this clonotype. This chain uses TRBV7-2 with TRBJ1-2; D is possibly TRBD1 (5 bases). This CDR3 spans 13 amino acids. The germline CDR1 and CDR2 sequences are SGHTA and FQGNSA. V was clipped by 5 bases and J by 5 bases, with 12 bases between them. For the CDR3, the DNA is TGTGCCAGCAGCGCCGGGGGTTGGTATGGCTACACCTTC. Residues: CASSAGGWYGYTF. Combining the CDR3 with reference TRBV7-2 and TRBJ1-2 gives the whole variable domain GAGVSQSPSNKVTEKGKDVELRCDPISGHTALYWYRQSLGQGLEFLIYFQGNSAPDKSGLPSDRFSAERTGGSVSTLTIQRTQQEDSAVYLCASSAGGWYGYTFGSGTRLTVV.